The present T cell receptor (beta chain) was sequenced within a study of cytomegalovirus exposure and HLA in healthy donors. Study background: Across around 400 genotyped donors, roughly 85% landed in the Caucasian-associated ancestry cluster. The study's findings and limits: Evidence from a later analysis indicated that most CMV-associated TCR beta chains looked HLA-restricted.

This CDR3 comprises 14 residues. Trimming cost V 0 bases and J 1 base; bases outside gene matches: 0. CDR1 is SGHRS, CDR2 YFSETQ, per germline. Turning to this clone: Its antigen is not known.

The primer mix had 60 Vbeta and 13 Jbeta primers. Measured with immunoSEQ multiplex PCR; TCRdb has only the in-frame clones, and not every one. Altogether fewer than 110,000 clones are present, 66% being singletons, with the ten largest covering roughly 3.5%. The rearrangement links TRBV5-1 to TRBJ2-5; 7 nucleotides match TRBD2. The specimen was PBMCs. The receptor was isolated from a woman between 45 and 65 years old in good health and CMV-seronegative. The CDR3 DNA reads TGCGCCAGCAGCTTGGCGGGGGGCCAAGAGACCCAGTACTTC. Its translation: CASSLAGGQETQYF.